Sequencing of this T cell receptor (beta chain) was carried out in a study of identifying expanded T cells in peripheral blood. Profiled with immunoSEQ multiplex PCR; TCRdb holds only in-frame clones, not every one. Of roughly 78,000 clones in the sample, around 90% were seen once. Healthy donors had no documented immune events, such as infections, while sampled. As concerns this clone: The antigen is undetermined.

This CDR3 is 14 amino acids long. Germline V gene lookup returns CDR1 SGHDT and CDR2 YYEEEE. Trimming removed 4 bases from V and 5 bases from J; junction bases left unmatched: 8. Study results and caveats: About 1.3 clones differed between technical replicates, versus approximately 17 and 20 over time. Variance in clone template counts between approximately 2-week samples significantly increased with total template count across all healthy donors.

The sequence derives from a person aged 18 to 70 in good health. The sample consisted of blood. The genes are TRBV5-6 and TRBJ1-2; 7 bases map to TRBD1. The CDR3 nucleotides read TGTGCCAGCAGCATTGCCGGGACAGAATATGGCTACACCTTC. Amino acid sequence: CASSIAGTEYGYTF.